These 4 T cell receptor beta chains came from one sample sequenced in a study of T-cell reconstitution after alpha-beta-depleted transplantation in children. Unique molecular identifiers were incorporated into the prepared TCRbeta library. TCRdb re-called the PCR reads through MiXCR, storing one row per CDR3 protein. In the table there are about 500,000 distinct CDR3 sequences, about 31% of which are singletons. The sequenced sample was PBMCs from the stem cell graft donor, obtained from the stem cell graft. These receptors were obtained from a human donor who donated a stem cell graft to a child with aplastic anemia.

This clonotype was counted a single time. V usage is TRBV5-4 and J usage is TRBJ2-3; 9 nucleotides match TRBD2. Germline V CDR1 and CDR2: SGHNT, YYREEE (reference sequence). V gave up 0 bases and J gave up 1 base; unmatched junction bases: 6. The CDR3 has 17 residues. The CDR3 DNA is TGTGCCAGCAGCTTGGCCCTGACTAGCGGACGCACAGATACGCAGTATTTT. Protein product: CASSLALTSGRTDTQYF. The complete variable domain, with remaining parts taken from reference TRBV5-4 and TRBJ2-3, reads ETGVTQSPTHLIKTRGQQVTLRCSSQSGHNTVSWYQQALGQGPQFIFQYYREEENGRGNFPPRFSGLQFPNYSSELNVNALELDDSALYLCASSLALTSGRTDTQYFGPGTRLTVL.

The rearrangement joins TRBV29-1 to TRBJ2-2; D may be TRBD2 (6 bases). Trimming removed 5 bases at V and 8 bases at J, with 9 bases between. Germline V gene sequence: CDR1 SQVTM, CDR2 ANQGSEA. The CDR3 runs 11 residues. The CDR3 loop reads CSVTGRGELFF. CDR3 DNA: TGCAGCGTTACCGGGAGAGGGGAGCTGTTTTTT.

J is TRBJ2-3 and V is TRBV7-2; D is unresolved. CDR3 length equals 14 residues. Trimming left V 1 base short and J 3 bases short, with 8 bases between. CDR1 SGHTA and CDR2 FQGNSA come from the germline V gene. The CDR3 nucleotides read TGTGCCAGCAGCTTAGTTTCAGGAACAGATACGCAGTATTTT. Residues: CASSLVSGTDTQYF. Looking up the rest from reference TRBV7-2 and TRBJ2-3 gives the full variable domain: GAGVSQSPSNKVTEKGKDVELRCDPISGHTALYWYRQSLGQGLEFLIYFQGNSAPDKSGLPSDRFSAERTGGSVSTLTIQRTQQEDSAVYLCASSLVSGTDTQYFGPGTRLTVL.

The rearrangement uses TRBV30 and TRBJ1-2, with 7 bases fitting TRBD1. Trimming took 2 bases from V and 8 from J; bases not matched to a gene: 8. Germline loops: CDR1 GTSNPN, CDR2 SVGIG (reference sequence). CDR3 length: 13 residues. Here the CDR3 reads CAWSRRQGEGYTF. DNA for the CDR3: TGTGCCTGGAGTCGGAGACAGGGTGAAGGCTACACCTTC.